These 9 T cell receptor beta chains share one sample of origin, sequenced in a study of blood T cells in healthy people across ages. With a J-beta primer mix and a sample-barcoded 5' primer, a second PCR ran 7 to 11 cycles. A single record per CDR3 protein comes from TCRdb applying MiXCR to the 5' RACE reads. The sample holds 1 million to 1.2 million distinct CDR3 sequences, 35% to 40% seen once. The source material was blood. These receptor sequences come from a man aged 18 to 30 in good health.

On this clonotype itself: Given a much more abundant clone one base away, this may be a read error. The chain's CDR3 is CSARDGNSYGYTF. The CDR3 coding sequence is TGCAGTGCTAGAGATGGTAATTCCTATGGCTACACCTTC. The rearrangement uses TRBV20-1 and TRBJ1-2; no clear D gene. Deletions cut 0 bases from V and 4 bases from J, with 9 bases between. The CDR3 length is 13 residues. Germline assignment: CDR1 DFQATT and CDR2 SNEGSKA (reference sequence).

The sample holds a few counts of this clonotype. The chain links TRBV12-3 or TRBV12-4 to TRBJ1-2; D is perhaps TRBD1 (5 bases). The CDR3 covers 14 residues. Deletions cut 0 bases from V and 6 bases from J, with 11 bases between. This CDR3 is CASSLAPQGHGYTF. The CDR3 bases are TGTGCCAGCAGTTTAGCGCCCCAGGGACATGGCTACACCTTC.

This clonotype was counted between two and nine times. CDR3 region: CASCRTVGTEAFF. CDR3 DNA sequence: TGTGCCAGCTGCCGGACAGTCGGCACTGAAGCTTTCTTT. V and J are TRBV6-2 or TRBV6-3 and TRBJ1-1; possibly TRBD1 for D (6 bases). Germline V gene sequence: CDR1 MNHEY, CDR2 SVGEGT. The V gene lost 8 bases and the J gene lost 4 bases, with 14 bases spanning the gap. The CDR3 runs 13 residues.

A word on this clonotype: A much larger clonotype is one base distant, so this may be a read error. The V call is TRBV27, the J call TRBJ2-5; D is undetermined. CDR3 size: 13 residues. V was shortened by 2 bases and J by 11 bases, with 15 bases between the two germline ends. The germline V gene has CDR1 MNHEY and CDR2 SMNVEV (reference sequence). The CDR3 region has the DNA TGTGCCAGCAGTTTAGGGGTTATGAATGAGCAGTACTTC. As protein: CASSLGVMNEQYF.

CDR3 region: CASNRATGFAGELFF. Here the CDR3 DNA reads TGTGCCAGCAATCGTGCGACAGGCTTCGCCGGGGAGCTGTTTTTT. The J gene is TRBJ2-2, the V gene TRBV12-3 or TRBV12-4; tentatively, D is TRBD1 (6 bases). This CDR3 is built from 15 residues. Trimming left V 7 bases short and J 6 bases short, with 18 bases between.

This clonotype came up a few times. The chain joins TRBV7-2 to TRBJ1-2; D not certain. The germline gives CDR1 SGHTA, CDR2 FQGNSA. Trimming took off 1 base at V and 2 bases at J, with 17 bases between the two ends. The length of the CDR3 is 17 residues. CDR3 sequence reads: CASSLGTRASRNYGYTF. CDR3 sequence (DNA): TGTGCCAGCAGCTTAGGAACGAGGGCGAGCCGCAACTATGGCTACACCTTC.

There are many counts of this clonotype. This chain uses TRBV20-1 with TRBJ2-7; D remains unclear. Trimming stripped 3 bases from V and 2 bases from J, with 11 bases between. The CDR3 length is 13 residues. The germline gives CDR1 DFQATT, CDR2 SNEGSKA (reference sequence). CDR3 protein: CSARGQVTYEQYF. The CDR3 bases are TGCAGTGCTAGGGGCCAGGTCACCTACGAGCAGTACTTC.

In its sample, this clonotype was seen a few times. V gene TRBV7-9 combines with J gene TRBJ1-2; no reliable D call. Germline V gene data show CDR1 as SEHNR and CDR2 as FQNEAQ (reference sequence). Trimming left V 10 bases short and J 2 bases short, with 11 bases between. The CDR3 totals 12 residues. The CDR3 here is CAIQVGNYGYTF. The DNA for the CDR3 is TGTGCCATCCAAGTAGGCAACTATGGCTACACCTTC.

The gene calls are TRBV12-3 or TRBV12-4 and TRBJ1-1; D is ambiguous. The CDR3 is 13 amino acids. The V end was cut by 7 bases, the J end by 5 bases, with 14 bases between. The CDR3 region has the DNA TGTGCCAGCACCCCCGATGGGTGGACTGAAGCTTTCTTT. This sequence encodes CASTPDGWTEAFF.